Listed below are T cell receptor beta chains from one sample, sequenced in a study of human T cells and chemical hapten exposure. Using its own MiXCR run on the RACE reads, TCRdb lists one record per CDR3 protein. The table records tens of thousands of distinct CDR3 sequences, approximately 9.8% of them present only once. The sample here was whole blood, taken in connection with sensitization to the hapten diphenylcyclopropenone (DPC). The receptors shown here come from a woman aged 40 to 49 with alopecia areata. Some clones in this sample may be carry-over from other donors' samples. Each CDR3 is given without its conserved first and last residue. Fields, in order: V gene, J gene, clone size, CDR3 protein. The listing skips clone size in some rows; elsewhere it reads once, few, many or a size class.

TRBV11-2	TRBJ2-5	many	ASARDRDDQY
TRBV10-3	TRBJ1-2	few	AISQTAYGYT
TRBV12-3/TRBV12-4	TRBJ2-2	many	ASSPRGGGVLNTGELF
TRBV6-5	TRBJ2-1	.	ASRPGRGYNEQF
TRBV28	TRBJ1-4	.	ASGGQSGSRF
TRBV5-4	TRBJ2-1	many	ASSLTVKDEQF
TRBV28	TRBJ1-3	many	ASSSPGAGNTIY
TRBV5-1	TRBJ1-1	.	ASSSQGQNTEAF
TRBV12-3/TRBV12-4	TRBJ2-5	many	ASSFNSLLQETQY
TRBV10-2	TRBJ1-1	.	ASSESGDTEAF
TRBV20-1	TRBJ2-7	many	SAGDHEQY
TRBV11-2	TRBJ2-3	.	ASSLEGHLTDTQY
TRBV4-1	TRBJ1-5	.	ASSLRDSFNFSNQPQH
TRBV9	TRBJ1-1	.	ASSVGDTEAF
TRBV20-1	TRBJ2-5	many	SARDAGRETQY
TRBV4-1	TRBJ2-3	many	ASSQVPSGGTDTQY
TRBV4-1	TRBJ2-3	few	ASSLGPGGRGEDTQY
TRBV3-2	TRBJ2-6	.	ASSPTGGSGANVLT
TRBV7-2	TRBJ2-3	many	ASSLFITDTQY
TRBV7-6	TRBJ2-2	many	ASSYRVTGELF
TRBV20-1	TRBJ1-2	few	SAQRGGGSHGYT
TRBV5-4	TRBJ1-1	large	ASSVDRGPPMNTEAF
TRBV28	TRBJ1-1	few	ATYRGEAF
TRBV11-2	TRBJ2-7	many	ASSLFRGPYEQY
TRBV12-3/TRBV12-4	TRBJ1-2	many	ASTLTVASGYT
TRBV6-1	TRBJ2-5	.	ASRPAGAYQETQY
TRBV9	TRBJ2-2	many	ASSVATAGAGELF
TRBV30	TRBJ2-5	many	AWSAGRSQETQY
TRBV4-3	TRBJ1-1	many	ASSQVPLRQGGTEAF
TRBV3-1	TRBJ2-3	many	ASSPRGAVGTDTQY
TRBV6-2/TRBV6-3	TRBJ2-1	.	ASSYWGVLYNEQF
TRBV28	TRBJ2-1	.	ASSLPVSSYNEQF
TRBV7-2	TRBJ2-4	.	ASSRGRENIQY
TRBV20-1	TRBJ1-1	many	SARDDPAPFTEAF
TRBV12-5	TRBJ2-2	many	ASGYEGATTGELF
TRBV6-2/TRBV6-3	TRBJ1-1	many	ASSPRVRYTEAF
TRBV7-9	TRBJ2-4	many	ASSRETGRDIQY
TRBV10-3	TRBJ1-2	.	ATLDSQGRYGYT
TRBV28	TRBJ1-1	few	ASAVVQTMNTEAF
TRBV5-6	TRBJ1-1	many	ASSWTANTEVF
TRBV9	TRBJ2-5	few	ASSVVGQGFGETQY
TRBV7-2	TRBJ1-2	many	ASSRSGADGDSY
TRBV4-1	TRBJ2-3	many	ASAPGLRARDTQY
TRBV6-5	TRBJ2-1	many	ASSYGPGGNNEQF
TRBV7-9	TRBJ2-3	.	ASSLNSGSSTDTQY
TRBV7-2	TRBJ2-2	many	ASSLVSGNTGELF
TRBV20-1	TRBJ2-1	many	SASIRQVGSYNEQF
TRBV28	TRBJ2-2	many	ASNLVGTGELF
TRBV4-1	TRBJ1-5	few	ASSFDRNQPQH
TRBV18	TRBJ1-2	many	ASSPAVDYGYT
TRBV9	TRBJ1-1	few	ASSATFFTEAF
TRBV28	TRBJ2-1	few	ASSSTEGTYNEQF